This passage covers 29 T cell receptor beta chains from one sample sequenced in a study of metastatic and nonmetastatic thyroid tumors. TCRdb reprocessed the PCR reads using MiXCR. The sample comprises some 15,000 clones, under 30% of which are singletons, and over 9.5% rests with the top ten. All patients reached thyroid surgery having received no treatment beforehand. Sequencing used adjacent normal tissue. These receptors all stem from a female donor with papillary thyroid cancer or a benign thyroid nodule (not recorded which). Some clones in this sample may be carry-over from other donors' samples.

The chain carries TRBV27 and TRBJ2-7; 9 nucleotides line up with TRBD2. The CDR3 sequence is 15 residues long. The germline CDR1 and CDR2 sequences are MNHEY and SMNVEV (reference sequence). The ends lost 4 bases at V and 3 bases at J; junction bases unmatched: 7. The CDR3 sequence is CASSSLAGIGYEQYF. CDR3 coding DNA: TGTGCCAGCAGTTCCCTAGCGGGAATTGGCTACGAGCAGTACTTC.

Only a few counts were recorded for this clone. The genes are TRBV2 and TRBJ1-4, with D unresolved. Germline V gene data show CDR1 as SNHLY and CDR2 as FYNNEI. The CDR3 totals 15 residues. V was cut by 4 bases and J by 0 bases, with 9 bases left in between. The CDR3, as DNA: TGTGCCAGCAGTGGCGAAGCCTCAACTAATGAAAAACTGTTTTTT. Translating gives CASSGEASTNEKLFF.

This clone has a handful of counts. The chain recombines TRBV12-5 with TRBJ2-7; 8 nucleotides line up with TRBD2. Unmatched junction bases numbered 8, after V lost 4 bases and J lost 6 bases. This CDR3 region has 14 residues. Looked up from germline, CDR1 is LGHNT and CDR2 is FRNRAP. CDR3 sequence (DNA): TGTGCTAGTGGTTCGAGCGGGAGCGGGGTCGAGCAGTACTTC. Translation gives CASGSSGSGVEQYF.

V is TRBV20-1 and J is TRBJ2-3; 8 bases are a match to TRBD2. The V segment lost 5 bases and the J segment 0 bases; nucleotides outside the gene matches: 7. The germline V gene encodes CDR1 DFQATT and CDR2 SNEGSKA (reference sequence). This CDR3 comprises 15 residues. The CDR3 loop reads CSADISGASTDTQYF. CDR3 DNA sequence: TGCAGTGCTGACATTAGCGGGGCTAGCACAGATACGCAGTATTTT.

This chain links TRBV12-3 or TRBV12-4 with TRBJ2-1, with D unclear. This CDR3 spans 13 amino acids. V lost 6 bases and J lost 3, with 9 bases in between. This CDR3 is CASSSNHYNEQFF. The CDR3 region has the DNA TGTGCCAGCAGCTCCAATCACTACAATGAGCAGTTCTTC.

Regarding this clone: The conserved final phenylalanine or tryptophan is absent from the CDR3, which likely points to a read error. The chain carries TRBV11-2 and TRBJ2-7; D not resolved. This CDR3 contains 15 residues. The germline gives CDR1 SGHAT, CDR2 FQNNGV. Trimming took off 1 base at V and 0 bases at J, with 10 bases between the two ends. The CDR3 DNA follows: TGTGCCAGCAGCTTAGGATGGGAAATCTCCTACGAGCAGTACATC. Amino acids: CASSLGWEISYEQYI.

V is TRBV6-1 and J is TRBJ1-4; 8 bases fit TRBD1. Trimming removed 4 bases from V and 8 bases from J; junction bases left unmatched: 6. Germline loops: CDR1 MNHNS, CDR2 SASEGT. The CDR3 is made up of 14 amino acids. The CDR3 loop reads CASSGTGQGEKLFF. CDR3 bases: TGTGCCAGCAGTGGGACAGGGCAGGGGGAAAAACTGTTTTTT.

This clone appeared a few times. The gene calls are TRBV27 and TRBJ2-1, with TRBD2 matching 9 bases. Losses at the gene ends were 4 bases for V and 8 bases for J; bases not matched to a gene: 12. Germline V gene data show CDR1 as MNHEY and CDR2 as SMNVEV (reference sequence). The CDR3 sequence is 16 residues long. CDR3 sequence (DNA): TGTGCCAGCAGTTCCTCTCCGATTAGCGGGAGCGATGAGCAGTTCTTC. This codes for CASSSSPISGSDEQFF.

This clone occurred a few times. The chain has TRBV2 and TRBJ2-7, with a possible D match to TRBD1 (6 bases). The CDR3 loop spans 14 amino acids. CDR1 SNHLY and CDR2 FYNNEI come from the germline V gene. Trimming took off 0 bases at V and 4 bases at J, with 10 bases between the two ends. The CDR3 protein is CASSEAPDRYEQYF. The CDR3, as DNA: TGTGCCAGCAGTGAAGCTCCCGACAGGTACGAGCAGTACTTC.

This clone has a handful of counts. The sample carries other DNA sequences with the same CDR3. The chain joins TRBV11-2 to TRBJ2-6, with 9 bases lining up with TRBD1. V lost 5 bases to trimming and J lost 0 bases; unmatched junction nucleotides: 2. This CDR3 spans 16 amino acids. Germline lookup yields CDR1 SGHAT and CDR2 FQNNGV. The chain's CDR3 is CASSLQGASGANVLTF. For the CDR3, the DNA is TGTGCCAGCAGCCTACAGGGGGCCTCTGGGGCCAACGTCCTGACTTTC.

There are a few counts of this clone. This chain links TRBV2 with TRBJ2-7; TRBD1 aligns across 8 bases. This CDR3 contains 13 residues. V was pared by 7 bases and J by 4 bases, with 6 bases of the junction left unmatched. In germline, CDR1 is SNHLY, CDR2 FYNNEI. The CDR3 region has the DNA TGTGCCAGCAAGGGACAGGTCTTATACGAGCAGTACTTC. It is translated as CASKGQVLYEQYF. The complete variable domain, with remaining parts taken from reference TRBV2 and TRBJ2-7, reads EPEVTQTPSHQVTQMGQEVILRCVPISNHLYFYWYRQILGQKVEFLVSFYNNEISEKSEIFDDQFSVERPDGSNFTLKIRSTKLEDSAMYFCASKGQVLYEQYFGPGTRLTVT.

V usage is TRBV19 and J usage is TRBJ2-7, with D possibly matching TRBD1 (6 bases). The germline CDR1 and CDR2 sequences are LNHDA and SQIVND (reference sequence). The V and J ends lost 2 bases and 0 bases respectively, with 20 bases between them. The CDR3 has 18 amino acids. The CDR3 DNA follows: TGTGCCAGTAGTATAAGGATTTCCAGTTGGGACATCTCCTACGAGCAGTACTTC. It yields the protein CASSIRISSWDISYEQYF.

This clone was recorded a few times. The chain recombines TRBV6-2 or TRBV6-3 with TRBJ2-1; weak D call: TRBD2 (7 bases). The ends were cut back, 6 bases at V and 7 bases at J, with 19 bases in the middle. This CDR3 region has 15 residues. Germline loops: CDR1 MNHEY, CDR2 SVGEGT. CDR3 nucleotides: TGTGCCAGCAGCGACGGGACACTGGGAGGGAATGAGCAGTTCTTC. Residues: CASSDGTLGGNEQFF.

This chain uses TRBV12-3 or TRBV12-4 with TRBJ2-3, with D possibly TRBD2 on 5 matching bases. This CDR3 spans 16 amino acids. The V end was cut by 5 bases, the J end by 0 bases, with 15 bases between. DNA of the CDR3: TGTGCCAGCAGTACGACGGCCAGCGGCAGCACAGATACGCAGTATTTT. It specifies CASSTTASGSTDTQYF.

CDR3 sequence: CASSGEGRSVDTQYF. CDR3 nucleotides: TGCGCCAGCAGCGGGGAGGGCAGGTCGGTAGATACGCAGTATTTT. The chain joins TRBV5-1 to TRBJ2-3, with TRBD2 identical over 7 bases. Germline V gene sequence: CDR1 SGHRS, CDR2 YFSETQ. The CDR3 totals 15 residues. The J segment lost 5 bases and the V segment lost 4 bases, leaving 10 bases of the junction unmatched.

This clone occurred many times. This chain connects TRBV6-2 or TRBV6-3 to TRBJ1-1; TRBD1 agrees at 11 bases. This CDR3 is built from 18 residues. Trimming removed 0 bases from V and 4 bases from J; junction bases left unmatched: 10. The germline V gene encodes CDR1 MNHEY and CDR2 SVGEGT. This CDR3 reads CASSYSEGQGARGTEAFF. The CDR3 DNA follows: TGTGCCAGCAGTTACTCGGAAGGACAGGGGGCGCGGGGCACTGAAGCTTTCTTT.

The V call is TRBV9, the J call TRBJ2-2; possible D gene TRBD2, 5 bases. Looked up from germline, CDR1 is SGDLS and CDR2 is YYNGEE. The CDR3 is made up of 13 amino acids. V was shortened by 0 bases and J by 6 bases, with 6 bases between the two germline ends. The CDR3, as DNA: TGTGCCAGCAGCGTAGTGGGAGCCGGGGAGCTGTTTTTT. This codes for CASSVVGAGELFF.

The chain couples TRBV18 to TRBJ1-6; 12 bases are a match to TRBD1. CDR3 length equals 18 residues. Per the germline V gene, CDR1 is KGHSH and CDR2 is LQKENI. J gave up 10 bases and V 4 bases, and 14 bases lay outside the gene matches. This chain's CDR3 is CASSQSGTGGAIFSPLHF. CDR3 nucleotides: TGTGCCAGCTCACAATCCGGGACAGGGGGCGCGATCTTCTCACCCCTCCACTTT.

This rearrangement joins TRBV24-1 to TRBJ2-1; 7 bases agree with TRBD2. V dropped 2 bases and J dropped 0; count of bases not matched to a gene: 3. Germline V gene data show CDR1 as KGHDR and CDR2 as SFDVKD. The CDR3 spans 16 residues. CDR3 DNA: TGTGCCACCAGTGATTCTGGCGGGAGCTCCTACAATGAGCAGTTCTTC. Protein: CATSDSGGSSYNEQFF.

The count of this clone is one. This chain links TRBV3-1 with TRBJ2-1; possible D gene TRBD2, 7 bases. This CDR3 is 16 amino acids long. Deletions cut 4 bases from V and 1 base from J, with 14 bases between. Germline CDR1 and CDR2: LGHDT and YNNKEL (reference sequence). CDR3 DNA: TGTGCCAGCAGCCCCCGGGGGGCTGGATCCTACAATGAGCAGTTCTTC. This translates into CASSPRGAGSYNEQFF.

Concerning this clone: This may stem from a read error, because a much larger clone lies one nucleotide away. This rearrangement joins TRBV20-1 to TRBJ1-1, with D possibly TRBD1 on 6 matching bases. This CDR3 has 13 amino acids. Looked up from germline, CDR1 is DFQATT and CDR2 is SNEGSKA (reference sequence). CDR3 sequence: CSASGGAGAEALF. Written as DNA, the CDR3 is TGCAGTGCTAGCGGGGGCGCGGGTGCTGAAGCTCTCTTT.

This chain uses TRBV5-1 with TRBJ2-1; 9 nucleotides agree with TRBD2. V was clipped by 3 bases and J by 15 bases; unmatched bases: 16. CDR1 is SGHRS, CDR2 YFSETQ, per germline. The CDR3 spans 15 residues. The CDR3 region has the DNA TGCGCCAGCAGCTCAGGTAGCGGGGGACCCATTTATCTGTTCTTC. Translating it yields CASSSGSGGPIYLFF.

J is TRBJ1-6 and V is TRBV4-1; D is unresolved. V was pared by 2 bases and J by 6 bases, with 2 bases between. CDR3 size: 12 residues. Looked up from germline, CDR1 is MGHRA and CDR2 is YSYEKL. In DNA form, the CDR3 reads TGCGCCAGCAGCCAACCTAATTCACCCCTCCACTTT. Its translation: CASSQPNSPLHF.

To note about this clone: Sequence at one end of the junction differs from germline and may be a read error. The chain links TRBV12-3 or TRBV12-4 to TRBJ1-1; TRBD1 is a possible D gene (5 bases). The length of the CDR3 is 14 residues. CDR3 sequence (DNA): TGTGCCAGCAGTCAGATGGGGGTTGGAACTGAAGATTTCTTT. Residues: CASSQMGVGTEDFF.

This chain connects TRBV15 to TRBJ1-1, with D unclear. Germline CDR1 LNHNV, CDR2 YYDKDF (reference sequence). V lost 5 bases and J lost 3, with 7 bases in between. This CDR3 has 12 amino acids. CDR3 DNA sequence: TGTGCCACCAGCCCCTATTACACTGAAGCTTTCTTT. Protein: CATSPYYTEAFF.

This sequence joins TRBV10-1 and TRBJ1-5; no reliable D call. CDR1 and CDR2 (germline): WNHNN, SYGVQD (reference sequence). The CDR3 has 10 amino acids. Trimming took off 6 bases at V and 4 bases at J, with 1 base between the two ends. The DNA for the CDR3 is TGCGCCAGCAGAAATCAGCCCCAGCATTTT. It specifies CASRNQPQHF.

The CDR3 region has the DNA TGTGCCAGCAGTGGTTATGGACAGGGTCCAGATACGCAGTATTTT. Protein: CASSGYGQGPDTQYF. The chain recombines TRBV2 with TRBJ2-3; 8 nucleotides agree with TRBD1. Germline CDR1 is SNHLY and CDR2 is FYNNEI. This CDR3 comprises 15 residues. The V and J ends lost 4 bases and 4 bases, in that order; junction bases with no gene match: 7.

The chain has TRBV27 and TRBJ1-1; a possible D gene is TRBD1 (6 bases). The V gene lost 3 bases and the J gene lost 1 base, with 12 bases spanning the gap. Germline values: CDR1 MNHEY, CDR2 SMNVEV (reference sequence). CDR3 length: 15 amino acids. The CDR3 region is CASSFQGGWNTEAFF. The CDR3 DNA reads as TGTGCCAGCAGTTTCCAAGGGGGGTGGAACACTGAAGCTTTCTTT.

In this sample, this clone turned up a few times. The J gene is TRBJ2-1, the V gene TRBV6-1; 8 bases fit TRBD1. The CDR3 spans 14 residues. Germline lookup yields CDR1 MNHNS and CDR2 SASEGT. The V segment lost 7 bases and the J segment 7 bases; nucleotides outside the gene matches: 9. The CDR3 nucleotides read TGTGCCAGCAACCGAGGGACAGGCAAAAATGAGCAGTTCTTC. This codes for CASNRGTGKNEQFF.